This T cell receptor (beta chain) was identified in a study of Graves' ophthalmopathy and Graves' hyperthyroidism. Looking at the study overall: Pretreatment peripheral blood was obtained at initial diagnosis.

V gave up 6 bases and J gave up 4 bases, with 21 bases separating them. The CDR3 is made up of 16 amino acids. Germline V CDR1 and CDR2: SGHDN, FVKESK. This clonotype was detected ten times or more. The authors amplified TCR beta CDR3 regions, and they did so from RNA transcripts for repertoire sequencing. The authors performed first-round RT-PCR with HTBI primers and then a second-round multiplex PCR. From the multiplex PCR reads, TCRdb called clonotypes with MiXCR, one entry per CDR3 protein. The sample lists approximately 700,000 distinct CDR3 sequences, about two fifths occurring once. Orbital computed tomography and thyroid ultrasound, along with TRAb, serum thyroxine and clinical symptoms, underpinned diagnosis.

The clonotype originates from an adult man with Graves' ophthalmopathy. V and J are TRBV14 and TRBJ1-2; D unresolved. The sample consisted of peripheral blood. Written as DNA, the CDR3 is TGTGCCAGCAGTCAACCTGGTGTGGGCGCGGGCTATGGCTACACCTTC. Amino acid sequence: CASSQPGVGAGYGYTF.